These 5 T cell receptor beta chains share one sample of origin, sequenced in a study of T cells after yellow fever vaccination. One entry per CDR3 protein results from TCRdb running MiXCR on the 5' RACE reads. The sample lists around 360,000 distinct CDR3 sequences, 11% occurring once. Sequenced here: PBMCs, sampled on the day of the first yellow fever vaccination. These TCRs come from a man aged 18 to 30 who received the YFV17D yellow fever vaccine.

This clonotype was seen more than once but under ten times. The genes are TRBV4-2 and TRBJ2-7, with D tentatively TRBD2 (7 bases). V lost 6 bases and J lost 0, with 24 bases in between. CDR1 LGHNA and CDR2 YNFKEQ come from the germline V gene. The CDR3 contains 18 residues. In DNA form, the CDR3 reads TGTGCCAGCAGGCCGAACGGGGGGCCGAAGTTCAGCTCCTACGAGCAGTACTTC. Protein: CASRPNGGPKFSSYEQYF.

This clonotype was recorded a few times. This chain uses TRBV29-1 with TRBJ1-2; D perhaps matches TRBD1 (6 bases). Germline CDR1 and CDR2: SQVTM and ANQGSEA. This CDR3 is 13 amino acids long. Trimming pared 6 bases from V and 5 bases from J, leaving 16 bases between. Here the CDR3 reads CSVTPGTQYGYTF. DNA for the CDR3: TGCAGCGTAACCCCCGGGACACAATATGGCTACACCTTC.

At least ten counts were recorded for this clonotype. This chain connects TRBV7-2 to TRBJ2-2; D is ambiguous. Germline lookup yields CDR1 SGHTA and CDR2 FQGNSA. The CDR3 sequence is 11 residues long. V lost 2 bases and J 7 bases, leaving 2 bases between the germline ends. CDR3 nucleotide sequence: TGTGCCAGCAGCTTAATCGGGGAGCTGTTTTTT. Protein product: CASSLIGELFF.

This rearrangement joins TRBV19 to TRBJ2-1; D ambiguous. The CDR3 runs 16 residues. Between the trimmed V and J ends, which lost 5 bases and 2 bases, there was a span of 16 bases. Germline V lookup: CDR1 LNHDA, CDR2 SQIVND (reference sequence). The CDR3 nucleotides read TGTGCCAGTAGTGTGCTACTGGTTGGAGCCTACAATGAGCAGTTCTTC. This encodes CASSVLLVGAYNEQFF.

The chain recombines TRBV5-1 with TRBJ2-4; D is undetermined. V lost 0 bases, J lost 0 bases, and 7 bases lay in between. This CDR3 is 15 amino acids long. Germline V gene data show CDR1 as SGHRS and CDR2 as YFSETQ. CDR3 loop: CASSLDPLAKNIQYF. CDR3 DNA sequence: TGCGCCAGCAGCTTGGATCCGCTAGCCAAAAACATTCAGTACTTC.